Listed below are T cell receptor beta chains from one sample, sequenced in a study of blood T cells in healthy people across ages. TCRdb used MiXCR to reprocess the 5' RACE reads, holding one entry per CDR3 protein. The sample lists 550,000 to 700,000 distinct CDR3 sequences, 25% to 30% occurring once. Material: blood. The receptors derive from a woman between 70 and 85 years old in good health. CDR3s include the opening cysteine and the closing phenylalanine or tryptophan. A D gene is named only where the DNA matches it firmly. Expanded clones get a size class; other rows say once, few or many, or leave the size out.

CDR3 protein: CASSLALPGTQYF; CDR3 DNA: TGTGCCAGCAGCTTAGCGTTACCGGGGACCCAGTACTTC; D gene: -; CDR3 length: 13; J gene: TRBJ2-5; V gene: TRBV7-9; clone size: few
CDR3 protein: CASSLGFWGQANYGYTF; CDR3 DNA: TGTGCCAGCAGCTTAGGTTTCTGGGGGCAAGCTAACTATGGCTACACCTTC; D gene: -; CDR3 length: 17; J gene: TRBJ1-2; V gene: TRBV7-2; clone size: few
CDR3 protein: CASSFGLAGASNQPQHF; CDR3 DNA: TGTGCCAGCAGTTTCGGACTCGCAGGGGCTTCAAATCAGCCCCAGCATTTT; D gene: -; CDR3 length: 17; J gene: TRBJ1-5; V gene: TRBV6-2/TRBV6-3; clone size: -
CDR3 protein: CASSQDRVTYEQYF; CDR3 DNA: TGTGCCAGCAGCCAAGACAGGGTCACCTACGAGCAGTACTTC; D gene: TRBD1; CDR3 length: 14; J gene: TRBJ2-7; V gene: TRBV27; clone size: few
CDR3 protein: CASSQRTAYNSPLHF; CDR3 DNA: TGTGCCAGCAGCCAGAGGACAGCATATAATTCACCCCTCCACTTT; D gene: -; CDR3 length: 15; J gene: TRBJ1-6; V gene: TRBV3-1; clone size: few
CDR3 protein: CASSLYHSGMNTGELFF; CDR3 DNA: TGTGCCAGCAGTTTATATCATTCCGGAATGAACACCGGGGAGCTGTTTTTT; D gene: -; CDR3 length: 17; J gene: TRBJ2-2; V gene: TRBV27; clone size: -
CDR3 protein: CASSFAYLNTGELFF; CDR3 DNA: TGTGCCAGCAGTTTCGCCTATCTCAACACCGGGGAGCTGTTTTTT; D gene: -; CDR3 length: 15; J gene: TRBJ2-2; V gene: TRBV12-3/TRBV12-4; clone size: few
CDR3 protein: CASSVPGQGAHGYTF; CDR3 DNA: TGTGCCAGCAGTGTGCCGGGACAGGGGGCGCATGGCTACACCTTC; D gene: TRBD1; CDR3 length: 15; J gene: TRBJ1-2; V gene: TRBV25-1; clone size: -
CDR3 protein: CSAIMARQDYEQYF; CDR3 DNA: TGCAGTGCCATAATGGCGAGACAGGACTACGAGCAGTACTTC; D gene: -; CDR3 length: 14; J gene: TRBJ2-7; V gene: TRBV20-1; clone size: -
CDR3 protein: CASSSSASGSYEQYF; CDR3 DNA: TGTGCCAGCAGTTCCTCAGCCTCGGGCTCCTACGAGCAGTACTTC; D gene: -; CDR3 length: 15; J gene: TRBJ2-7; V gene: TRBV6-5; clone size: few
CDR3 protein: CSARAGQETQYF; CDR3 DNA: TGCAGTGCTCGGGCGGGTCAAGAGACCCAGTACTTC; D gene: -; CDR3 length: 12; J gene: TRBJ2-5; V gene: TRBV20-1; clone size: -
CDR3 protein: CSAALRYEQYF; CDR3 DNA: TGCAGTGCAGCCCTGAGATACGAGCAGTACTTC; D gene: -; CDR3 length: 11; J gene: TRBJ2-7; V gene: TRBV20-1; clone size: -
CDR3 protein: CASSQVGGGAGLYNEQFF; CDR3 DNA: TGTGCCAGCAGCCAAGTGGGCGGGGGGGCCGGTCTCTACAATGAGCAGTTCTTC; D gene: TRBD2; CDR3 length: 18; J gene: TRBJ2-1; V gene: TRBV4-2; clone size: few
CDR3 protein: CASSNGPMANEKLFF; CDR3 DNA: TGTGCCAGCAGTAACGGCCCCATGGCTAATGAAAAACTGTTTTTT; D gene: -; CDR3 length: 15; J gene: TRBJ1-4; V gene: TRBV7-9; clone size: -
CDR3 protein: CASSHQGDEKLFF; CDR3 DNA: TGTGCCAGCAGCCATCAGGGGGATGAAAAACTGTTTTTT; D gene: TRBD1; CDR3 length: 13; J gene: TRBJ1-4; V gene: TRBV7-9; clone size: -
CDR3 protein: CSANRLNTEAFF; CDR3 DNA: TGCAGTGCTAACAGGTTGAACACTGAAGCTTTCTTT; D gene: -; CDR3 length: 12; J gene: TRBJ1-1; V gene: TRBV20-1; clone size: many
CDR3 protein: CASSPLFEDPATNEKLFF; CDR3 DNA: TGTGCCAGCAGCCCCCTTTTCGAAGACCCAGCAACTAATGAAAAACTGTTTTTT; D gene: -; CDR3 length: 18; J gene: TRBJ1-4; V gene: TRBV7-6; clone size: many
CDR3 protein: CASSPGTGYETQYF; CDR3 DNA: TGTGCCAGCAGTCCCGGGACAGGGTATGAGACCCAGTACTTC; D gene: TRBD1; CDR3 length: 14; J gene: TRBJ2-5; V gene: TRBV2; clone size: few
CDR3 protein: CASKRSGDPLRDTQYF; CDR3 DNA: TGCGCCAGCAAGCGTAGCGGAGATCCCCTTAGGGATACGCAGTATTTT; D gene: -; CDR3 length: 16; J gene: TRBJ2-3; V gene: TRBV5-1; clone size: -
CDR3 protein: CATSRETTGGYTF; CDR3 DNA: TGTGCCACCAGCAGAGAAACCACGGGGGGCTACACCTTC; D gene: -; CDR3 length: 13; J gene: TRBJ1-2; V gene: TRBV15; clone size: -
CDR3 protein: CASSYPGGSYEQYF; CDR3 DNA: TGTGCCAGCAGTTACCCCGGGGGCTCCTACGAGCAGTACTTC; D gene: -; CDR3 length: 14; J gene: TRBJ2-7; V gene: TRBV6-2/TRBV6-3; clone size: few
CDR3 protein: CASSYGLGSRTTEAFF; CDR3 DNA: TGTGCCAGCAGTTACGGCCTGGGGAGCCGGACCACTGAAGCTTTCTTT; D gene: -; CDR3 length: 16; J gene: TRBJ1-1; V gene: TRBV6-6; clone size: -
CDR3 protein: CASYLTGGRGNQPQHF; CDR3 DNA: TGTGCCAGCTACCTAACAGGGGGCAGGGGCAATCAGCCCCAGCATTTT; D gene: TRBD1; CDR3 length: 16; J gene: TRBJ1-5; V gene: TRBV27; clone size: -
CDR3 protein: CASSFSGTTSTDTQYF; CDR3 DNA: TGTGCCAGCAGCTTCTCCGGGACCACAAGCACAGATACGCAGTATTTT; D gene: -; CDR3 length: 16; J gene: TRBJ2-3; V gene: TRBV7-2; clone size: -
CDR3 protein: CSAGQGRGDGYTF; CDR3 DNA: TGCAGCGCCGGTCAGGGGCGGGGAGATGGCTACACCTTC; D gene: -; CDR3 length: 13; J gene: TRBJ1-2; V gene: TRBV29-1; clone size: -
CDR3 protein: CASSPNPYEQYF; CDR3 DNA: TGTGCCAGCAGCCCAAACCCCTACGAGCAGTACTTC; D gene: -; CDR3 length: 12; J gene: TRBJ2-7; V gene: TRBV7-9; clone size: -
CDR3 protein: CASSFLGLAGKNEQFF; CDR3 DNA: TGTGCCAGCAGTTTCCTAGGACTAGCGGGGAAGAATGAGCAGTTCTTC; D gene: TRBD2; CDR3 length: 16; J gene: TRBJ2-1; V gene: TRBV27; clone size: -
CDR3 protein: CASRPTNRGQRGQPQHF; CDR3 DNA: TGTGCCAGTAGACCCACGAACAGGGGGCAAAGAGGACAGCCCCAGCATTTT; D gene: TRBD1; CDR3 length: 17; J gene: TRBJ1-5; V gene: TRBV19; clone size: -
CDR3 protein: CASSRGAVQETQYF; CDR3 DNA: TGTGCCAGCAGCCGGGGGGCGGTTCAAGAGACCCAGTACTTC; D gene: -; CDR3 length: 14; J gene: TRBJ2-5; V gene: TRBV6-2/TRBV6-3; clone size: few
CDR3 protein: CSARVQETQYF; CDR3 DNA: TGCAGTGCTAGAGTCCAAGAGACCCAGTACTTC; D gene: -; CDR3 length: 11; J gene: TRBJ2-5; V gene: TRBV20-1; clone size: many
CDR3 protein: CASSQGGLEQTYEQYF; CDR3 DNA: TGTGCCAGCAGCCAAGGGGGGTTGGAGCAGACCTACGAGCAGTACTTC; D gene: -; CDR3 length: 16; J gene: TRBJ2-7; V gene: TRBV4-2; clone size: -
CDR3 protein: CASSHFSPRAGYNGYTF; CDR3 DNA: TGTGCCAGCAGCCATTTTTCCCCGAGGGCTGGCTATAATGGCTACACCTTC; D gene: -; CDR3 length: 17; J gene: TRBJ1-2; V gene: TRBV3-1; clone size: -
CDR3 protein: CASSVEATKNIQYF; CDR3 DNA: TGTGCCAGCAGCGTAGAAGCAACCAAAAACATTCAGTACTTC; D gene: -; CDR3 length: 14; J gene: TRBJ2-4; V gene: TRBV9; clone size: few
CDR3 protein: CSASPGQGNSNQPQHF; CDR3 DNA: TGCAGTGCGAGCCCCGGACAGGGGAACAGCAATCAGCCCCAGCATTTT; D gene: TRBD1; CDR3 length: 16; J gene: TRBJ1-5; V gene: TRBV20-1; clone size: -
CDR3 protein: CASGLDGGAFLNEQFF; CDR3 DNA: TGCGCCAGCGGCTTGGATGGGGGGGCGTTTTTGAATGAGCAGTTCTTC; D gene: -; CDR3 length: 16; J gene: TRBJ2-1; V gene: TRBV5-1; clone size: few
CDR3 protein: CASRVRTGLDGYTF; CDR3 DNA: TGTGCCAGTAGAGTTCGGACAGGTTTGGATGGCTACACCTTC; D gene: TRBD1; CDR3 length: 14; J gene: TRBJ1-2; V gene: TRBV19; clone size: few
CDR3 protein: CASSLGGLYSTDTQYF; CDR3 DNA: TGTGCCAGCAGCTTAGGGGGGCTCTATAGCACAGATACGCAGTATTTT; D gene: -; CDR3 length: 16; J gene: TRBJ2-3; V gene: TRBV7-2; clone size: few